The 31 T cell receptor beta chains in this list originate from one sample, sequenced in a study of glioma-infiltrating T cells. Amplification of TCR alpha and beta CDR3 regions from RNA used iRepertoire nested multiplex PCR. In TCRdb, the multiplex PCR reads were re-called with MiXCR into one record per CDR3 protein. The repertoire consists of fewer than 11,000 distinct CDR3 sequences, with roughly 61% occurring once and the leading ten covering less than 25%. The sequencing sample was made of glioma tissue, nonneoplastic brain tissue, or PBMCs (not recorded which). These receptors originate from a human donor with low-grade glioma or glioblastoma, undergoing nonglioma brain surgery, or in good health (not recorded which).

As concerns this clonotype: A clone one base away is much larger, so this may be a read error. The chain uses TRBV18 and TRBJ2-5, with no clear D. The germline V gene has CDR1 KGHSH and CDR2 LQKENI. This CDR3 contains 13 residues. The CDR3 DNA follows: TGTGCCAGCTCACAATCAGAACAAGGGACCCAGTACTTC. As protein: CASSQSEQGTQYF.

By sample share, this clonotype is medium-sized (0.01 to 0.1%). This chain connects TRBV11-2 to TRBJ2-5; D might be TRBD1 (6 bases). The germline V gene encodes CDR1 SGHAT and CDR2 FQNNGV. The CDR3 covers 15 residues. V was clipped by 0 bases and J by 4 bases, with 12 bases between them. CDR3 bases: TGTGCCAGCAGCTTAGAGGGACAAATAGCAGAGACCCAGTACTTC. This gives the protein CASSLEGQIAETQYF. The whole variable domain, remainder taken from reference TRBV11-2 and TRBJ2-5, is EAGVAQSPRYKIIEKRQSVAFWCNPISGHATLYWYQQILGQGPKLLIQFQNNGVVDDSQLPKDRFSAERLKGVDSTLKIQPAKLEDSAVYLCASSLEGQIAETQYFGPGTRLLVL.

This clonotype is medium-sized by share. J is TRBJ1-5 and V is TRBV20-1; TRBD1 matches at 7 bases. Germline CDR1 DFQATT, CDR2 SNEGSKA (reference sequence). This CDR3 spans 15 amino acids. The trim removed 6 bases at V and 9 bases at J, leaving 17 bases unmatched. CDR3 bases: TGCAGTGCGAGCGACAGGGTGAAATCAATCAGGCCCCAGCATTTT. Its translation: CSASDRVKSIRPQHF.

This clonotype ranks as medium-sized. V is TRBV5-1 and J is TRBJ1-1; D call uncertain. Germline CDR1 and CDR2: SGHRS and YFSETQ. The CDR3 sequence is 11 residues long. The V end was cut by 1 base, the J end by 8 bases, with 6 bases between. CDR3 nucleotide sequence: TGCGCCAGCAGCTTGCGGGGAGAAGCTTTCTTT. This translates into CASSLRGEAFF.

This clonotype was observed a single time. A read error may be the cause here, since a much bigger clone is one base away. The J gene is TRBJ2-1, the V gene TRBV30, with 10 bases identical to TRBD2. The CDR3 has 15 amino acids. From germline, CDR1 is GTSNPN and CDR2 SVGIG (reference sequence). The V and J ends lost 3 bases and 9 bases, in that order; junction bases with no gene match: 11. CDR3 bases: TGTGCCTGGAGCCCCAGAGCGGGAGGGAAGGTTGAGCAGTTCTTC. The encoded protein is CAWSPRAGGKVEQFF.

This clonotype came up a few times. This chain uses TRBV29-1 with TRBJ2-3; 8 bases line up with TRBD1. Germline loops: CDR1 SQVTM, CDR2 ANQGSEA. V lost 6 bases and J lost 4; bases outside the gene matches: 12. CDR3 length: 15 amino acids. The DNA of the CDR3 is TGCAGCGTCCGCCGGGACAGGCAAAAGGCAGATACGCAGTATTTT. As protein: CSVRRDRQKADTQYF.

The chain links TRBV20-1 to TRBJ2-7, with no clear D. The germline V gene has CDR1 DFQATT and CDR2 SNEGSKA (reference sequence). The CDR3 contains 13 residues. The V and J ends lost 6 bases and 7 bases respectively, with 19 bases between them. The CDR3 sequence is CSAHRQSLGEQYF. In DNA, the CDR3 is TGCAGTGCCCATAGACAAAGTCTCGGGGAGCAGTACTTC.

This rearrangement joins TRBV6-1 to TRBJ2-1; TRBD1 matches at 7 bases. The CDR3 is made up of 14 amino acids. Trimming at V came to 5 bases and at J to 7 bases, leaving 8 bases not matched to a gene. The germline gives CDR1 MNHNS, CDR2 SASEGT. The CDR3 DNA is TGTGCCAGCAGTACAGGGGTAGGTAAAAATGAGCAGTTCTTC. The encoded protein is CASSTGVGKNEQFF.

V and J are TRBV27 and TRBJ2-2; the D call may be TRBD1 or TRBD2 (6 bases each). V lost 3 bases and J lost 5, with 10 bases in between. The germline gives CDR1 MNHEY, CDR2 SMNVEV (reference sequence). The CDR3 spans 14 residues. DNA for the CDR3: TGTGCCAGCAGTTTCTCGGGGGCTACCGGGGAGCTGTTTTTT. It is translated as CASSFSGATGELFF.

This clonotype was observed many times. The gene calls are TRBV29-1 and TRBJ1-2; D gene unclear. CDR3 length: 10 residues. Germline V gene lookup returns CDR1 SQVTM and CDR2 ANQGSEA. V lost 6 bases to trimming and J lost 8 bases, with 10 bases between them. CDR3 bases: TGCAGCGTCCTGGACGAAGGCTACACCTTC. Protein product: CSVLDEGYTF.

This chain joins TRBV20-1 and TRBJ2-3, with TRBD2 matching 7 bases. Trimming at V came to 6 bases and at J to 5 bases, leaving 14 bases not matched to a gene. Germline CDR1 is DFQATT and CDR2 is SNEGSKA (reference sequence). The CDR3 has 15 residues. The chain's CDR3 is CSARGLTGLGDTQYF. CDR3 DNA: TGCAGTGCAAGGGGACTAACGGGCCTCGGAGATACGCAGTATTTT.

This clonotype showed up many times. The rearrangement links TRBV7-9 to TRBJ2-2, with 10 bases matching TRBD1. V lost 5 bases, J lost 5 bases, and 5 bases stayed unmatched. The CDR3 runs 15 residues. The germline gives CDR1 SEHNR, CDR2 FQNEAQ (reference sequence). The CDR3 is CASSTGQGWTGELFF. In DNA, the CDR3 is TGTGCCAGCAGCACGGGACAGGGGTGGACCGGGGAGCTGTTTTTT.

A remark on this clonotype: One junction end disagrees with the germline gene, perhaps due to a read error. J is TRBJ2-5 and V is TRBV3-1; D unresolved. This CDR3 is 13 amino acids long. CDR1 LGHDT and CDR2 YNNKEL come from the germline V gene (reference sequence). DNA for the CDR3: TGTGCCATCAGCCAGCATAATCAAGAGACCCAGTACTTC. It is translated as CAISQHNQETQYF.

The sample holds one count of this clonotype. The V and J genes are TRBV20-1 and TRBJ2-3; D may correspond to TRBD1 or TRBD2 (5 bases each). Between the trimmed V and J ends, which lost 6 bases and 7 bases, there was a span of 20 bases. Germline V lookup: CDR1 DFQATT, CDR2 SNEGSKA (reference sequence). The CDR3 has 14 residues. CDR3 nucleotide sequence: TGCAGTGCCAATGAGGGACCCATTTGGTATACGCAGTATTTT. Translation gives CSANEGPIWYTQYF.

The chain recombines TRBV27 with TRBJ2-1; D gene uncertain. The CDR3 runs to 12 residues. V was cut by 4 bases and J by 9 bases, with 10 bases left in between. Looked up from germline, CDR1 is MNHEY and CDR2 is SMNVEV (reference sequence). Here the CDR3 DNA reads TGTGCCAGCAGTTGGACGACTCCTGAGCAGTTCTTC. This gives the protein CASSWTTPEQFF.

Concerning this clonotype: A much larger clone lies one base from this, so it may be a read error. DNA for the CDR3: TGCAGCGTTTCGGGGGAGACTAGACTATACGAGCAGTACTTC. Its translation is CSVSGETRLYEQYF. V is TRBV29-1 and J is TRBJ2-7; tentatively, D is TRBD2 (6 bases). CDR3 length: 14 residues. Germline V lookup: CDR1 SQVTM, CDR2 ANQGSEA. Trimming pared 5 bases from V and 4 bases from J, leaving 18 bases between.

This clonotype was observed at least ten times. Possible read error: a much larger clone is one base away. Because the CDR3 is missing its conserved closing phenylalanine or tryptophan, this is likely a read error. V gene TRBV18 combines with J gene TRBJ1-1, with 7 positions matching TRBD1. The CDR3 loop spans 14 amino acids. The junction had 2 bases not matched to a gene; V was cut back by 4 bases and J by 0 bases. Germline V gives CDR1 KGHSH, CDR2 LQKENI. CDR3 DNA: TGTGCCAGCTCACTGGGACAGATGAACACTGAAGCTTTCTCT. It codes for CASSLGQMNTEAFS.

The V call is TRBV7-6, the J call TRBJ2-1; D may be TRBD1 (7 bases). CDR1 and CDR2 from the germline V gene are SGHVS and FNYEAQ. This CDR3 contains 18 residues. The CDR3 DNA reads as TGTGGTAGCAGCTTACCAGGGGGGTCTGGCGGTCTGGGCAATGAGCAGTTCTTC. Translating gives CGSSLPGGSGGLGNEQFF.

Turning to this clonotype: The CDR3 ends on some other residue instead of the conserved phenylalanine or tryptophan, so this is likely a read error. This chain links TRBV6-6 with TRBJ2-7; no clear D. Germline-derived CDR1 and CDR2 are MNHNY and SVGAGI (reference sequence). The CDR3 is made up of 14 amino acids. The DNA of the CDR3 is TGTGCCAGCAGTTACGGGTATAGAGCCTATGAGCAGTACTTA. Encoded protein: CASSYGYRAYEQYL.

As concerns this clonotype: A much larger clone lies a single base off, so this may be a read error. The gene calls are TRBV29-1 and TRBJ2-7; a possible D gene is TRBD1 (5 bases). CDR1 is SQVTM and CDR2 is ANQGSEA in the germline V gene. This CDR3 is built from 12 residues. The CDR3 is CSVELGPYDQYF. Written as DNA, the CDR3 is TGCAGCGTTGAATTGGGGCCTTACGATCAGTACTTC.

Sample share makes this clonotype medium-sized (0.01 to 0.1%). This rearrangement joins TRBV6-2 or TRBV6-3 to TRBJ1-1; D remains unclear. This CDR3 is built from 14 residues. V was pared by 1 base and J by 7 bases, with 13 bases between. Germline assignment: CDR1 MNHEY and CDR2 SVGEGT. CDR3 sequence: CASSYWRTSLEAFF. The DNA of the CDR3 is TGTGCCAGCAGTTACTGGCGGACCTCACTTGAAGCTTTCTTT.

This clonotype is large within its sample. The chain uses TRBV6-1 and TRBJ1-1, with TRBD1 matching 8 bases. The V and J ends lost 5 bases and 2 bases, in that order; junction bases with no gene match: 4. The CDR3 length is 14 residues. Per the germline V gene, CDR1 is MNHNS and CDR2 is SASEGT. In DNA form, the CDR3 reads TGTGCCAGCAGTTGGGACAGGAAAAACACTGAAGCTTTCTTT. Protein product: CASSWDRKNTEAFF.

This clonotype appeared a few times. This rearrangement joins TRBV20-1 to TRBJ1-1; D unclear. Trimming stripped 6 bases from V and 8 bases from J, with 16 bases between. Per germline, CDR1 DFQATT and CDR2 SNEGSKA (reference sequence). The CDR3 length is 12 residues. The CDR3 coding sequence is TGCAGTGCGGCTACATGGAACATGGAAGCTTTCTTT. As protein: CSAATWNMEAFF.

About this clonotype itself: At one of its ends the junction is not consistent with the germline gene, which may arise from a read error. The J gene is TRBJ2-1, the V gene TRBV28; no clear D. The CDR3 length is 12 residues. Germline V gene sequence: CDR1 MDHEN, CDR2 SYDVKM. The CDR3 DNA follows: TGTGCCAGCAGTTTACGCTACAATGTGCAGTTCTTC. Translating gives CASSLRYNVQFF.

To note about this clonotype: The junction departs from the called germline gene at one end, perhaps through a read error. The chain combines TRBV28 with TRBJ2-7, with D uncertain. The CDR3 consists of 15 residues. Germline CDR1 MDHEN, CDR2 SYDVKM. CDR3 DNA: TGTGCCAGCAGCCCTCACCGGGCCCAGTCCTACGATCAGTACTTC. It encodes CASSPHRAQSYDQYF.

This clonotype was observed many times. A much larger clone lies a single base off, so this may be a read error. This chain links TRBV7-2 with TRBJ2-1; 8 bases are a match to TRBD1. The length of the CDR3 is 14 residues. V dropped 5 bases and J dropped 5; count of bases not matched to a gene: 5. Germline CDR1 is SGHTA and CDR2 is FQGNSA. The CDR3 reads CASSPPGQDNEQFF. CDR3 sequence (DNA): TGTGCCAGCAGCCCCCCGGGACAGGACAATGAGCAGTTCTTC.

This clonotype has at least ten counts. The chain recombines TRBV5-6 with TRBJ2-7; D gene unclear. This CDR3 spans 15 amino acids. Germline V gives CDR1 SGHDT, CDR2 YYEEEE. Trimming stripped 1 base from V and 2 bases from J, with 13 bases between. For the CDR3, the DNA is TGTGCCAGCAGCTTGTTCGGTCCAGCCACCTACGAGCAGTACTTC. Translating it yields CASSLFGPATYEQYF.

In its sample, this clonotype ranks as large. The rearrangement uses TRBV20-1 and TRBJ1-1; D is undetermined. The CDR3 has 13 residues. CDR1 is DFQATT and CDR2 is SNEGSKA in the germline V gene (reference sequence). Trimming removed 6 bases from V and 0 bases from J, with 11 bases in between. CDR3 sequence reads: CSAFASMNTEAFF. The CDR3 DNA is TGCAGTGCCTTTGCAAGCATGAACACTGAAGCTTTCTTT.

In DNA form, the CDR3 reads TGTGCCAGCAGCCATTTAGGGGGCGATGAGCAGTTCTTC. Its protein product is CASSHLGGDEQFF. The V and J genes are TRBV14 and TRBJ2-1, with 7 positions matching TRBD1. Germline V gives CDR1 SGHDN, CDR2 FVKESK. The V gene end was trimmed by 3 bases and the J gene end by 8 bases; junction bases not matched to a gene: 4. The CDR3 is 13 residues long.

This clonotype qualifies as medium-sized. V is TRBV2 and J is TRBJ2-1; weak D call: TRBD2 (5 bases). Germline V CDR1 and CDR2: SNHLY, FYNNEI. CDR3 size: 11 residues. Trimming cost V 8 bases and J 4 bases, with 6 bases left between them. CDR3: CASRTYNEQFF. The CDR3 DNA is TGTGCCAGCCGGACTTACAATGAGCAGTTCTTC.

By frequency in the sample, this clonotype is medium-sized. The gene calls are TRBV19 and TRBJ2-7; possible D gene TRBD1, 6 bases. V was shortened by 3 bases and J by 3 bases, with 9 bases between the two germline ends. This CDR3 region has 13 residues. CDR1 is LNHDA and CDR2 is SQIVND in the germline V gene (reference sequence). In DNA form, the CDR3 reads TGTGCCAGTAGTATCACAGGGAACTACGAGCAGTACTTC. It yields the protein CASSITGNYEQYF.